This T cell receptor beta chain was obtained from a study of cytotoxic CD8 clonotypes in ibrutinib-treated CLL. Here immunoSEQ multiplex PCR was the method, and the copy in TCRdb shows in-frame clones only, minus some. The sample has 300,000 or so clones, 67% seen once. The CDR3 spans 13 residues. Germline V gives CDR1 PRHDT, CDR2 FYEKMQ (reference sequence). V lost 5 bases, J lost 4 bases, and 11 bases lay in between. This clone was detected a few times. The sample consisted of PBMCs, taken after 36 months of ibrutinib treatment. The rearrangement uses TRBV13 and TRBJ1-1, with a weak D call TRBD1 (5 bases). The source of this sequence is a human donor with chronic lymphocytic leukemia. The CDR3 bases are TGTGCCAGCAGCCGGAGGGGTACCACTGAAGCTTTCTTT. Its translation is CASSRRGTTEAFF.